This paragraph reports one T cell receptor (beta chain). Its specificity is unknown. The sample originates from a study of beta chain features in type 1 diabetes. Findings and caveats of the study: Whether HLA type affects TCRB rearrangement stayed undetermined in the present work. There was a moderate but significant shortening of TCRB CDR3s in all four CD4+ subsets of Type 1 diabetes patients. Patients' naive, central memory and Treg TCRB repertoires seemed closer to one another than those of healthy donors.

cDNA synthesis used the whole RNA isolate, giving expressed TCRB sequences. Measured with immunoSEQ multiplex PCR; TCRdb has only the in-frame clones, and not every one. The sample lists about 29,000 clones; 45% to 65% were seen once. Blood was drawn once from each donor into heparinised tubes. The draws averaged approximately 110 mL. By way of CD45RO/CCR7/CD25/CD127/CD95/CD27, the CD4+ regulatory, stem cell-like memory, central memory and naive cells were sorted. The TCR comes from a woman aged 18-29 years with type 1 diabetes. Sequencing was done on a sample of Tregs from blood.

CDR3: CASSVEENTGELFF. The CDR3 DNA is TGTGCCAGCAGTGTAGAGGAGAACACCGGGGAGCTGTTTTTT. The rearrangement joins TRBV6-4 to TRBJ2-2; D gene ambiguous. V lost 4 bases and J 1 base, leaving 7 bases between the germline ends. The CDR3 loop spans 14 amino acids. CDR1 is MRHNA and CDR2 is SNTAGT in the germline V gene.